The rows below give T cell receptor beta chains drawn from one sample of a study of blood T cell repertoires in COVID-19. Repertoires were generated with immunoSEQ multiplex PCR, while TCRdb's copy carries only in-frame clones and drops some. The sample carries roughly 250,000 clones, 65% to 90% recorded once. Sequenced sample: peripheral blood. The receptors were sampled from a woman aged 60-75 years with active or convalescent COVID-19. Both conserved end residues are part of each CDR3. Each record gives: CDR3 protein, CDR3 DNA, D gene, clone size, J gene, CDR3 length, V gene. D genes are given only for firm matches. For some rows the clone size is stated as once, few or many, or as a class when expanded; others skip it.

CASSLQSQGNTEAFF | TGTGCCAGCAGCTTACAGAGTCAGGGGAACACTGAAGCTTTCTTT | NA | NA | TRBJ1-1 | 15 | TRBV11-1
CASTRQGRHQPQHF | TGCGCCAGCACTAGACAGGGGAGGCATCAGCCCCAGCATTTT | TRBD1 | NA | TRBJ1-5 | 14 | TRBV10-2
CLTRTGAAEAFF | TGCCTGACACGGACGGGAGCGGCTGAAGCTTTCTTT | NA | NA | TRBJ1-1 | 12 | TRBV27
CASSLQGRGTEAFF | TGTGCCAGCAGTCTACAGGGGAGAGGCACTGAAGCTTTCTTT | TRBD1 | NA | TRBJ1-1 | 14 | TRBV27
CASSVLAGLKSDTQYF | TGTGCCAGCAGCGTCTTGGCAGGGTTGAAGTCAGATACGCAGTATTTT | NA | NA | TRBJ2-3 | 16 | TRBV9
CASSPRDARNTEAFF | TGTGCCAGCTCACCGCGGGACGCCCGGAACACTGAAGCTTTCTTT | NA | NA | TRBJ1-1 | 15 | TRBV18
CAGYRGTGELFF | TGTGCCGGATACAGGGGCACCGGGGAGCTGTTTTTT | TRBD1 | NA | TRBJ2-2 | 12 | TRBV12-3/TRBV12-4
CASSPGRTSETQYF | TGTGCCAGCAGCCCGGGGAGAACGAGTGAGACCCAGTACTTC | NA | NA | TRBJ2-5 | 14 | TRBV7-2
CASSSQWGAGPNQPQHF | TGTGCCAGCTCATCACAGTGGGGCGCCGGACCTAATCAGCCCCAGCATTTT | NA | NA | TRBJ1-5 | 17 | TRBV18
CASSASTTSTDTQYF | TGTGCCAGCAGCGCATCTACCACTAGCACAGATACGCAGTATTTT | NA | NA | TRBJ2-3 | 15 | TRBV9
CASSTALLEGYTF | TGTGCCAGCAGCACGGCACTACTGGAAGGCTACACCTTC | NA | NA | TRBJ1-2 | 13 | TRBV5-4
CASSIAAGAPSFINTEAFF | TGTGCCAGTAGTATTGCGGCAGGGGCACCATCGTTTATTAACACTGAAGCTTTCTTT | NA | once | TRBJ1-1 | 19 | TRBV19
CASSTSWDRNEKLFF | TGTGCCAGTAGTACCTCCTGGGACAGAAACGAAAAACTGTTTTTT | TRBD1 | NA | TRBJ1-4 | 15 | TRBV19
CASSPRLAGALSSYNEQFF | TGTGCCAGCAGCCCCCGGCTAGCGGGGGCCCTCAGCTCCTACAATGAGCAGTTCTTC | TRBD2 | NA | TRBJ2-1 | 19 | TRBV11-2
CASSFREPNTEAFF | TGTGCCAGCAGCTTCCGGGAGCCGAACACTGAAGCTTTCTTT | NA | NA | TRBJ1-1 | 14 | TRBV7-2
CASSAGSTNEKLFF | TGCGCCAGCAGTGCCGGGTCAACTAATGAAAAACTGTTTTTT | NA | NA | TRBJ1-4 | 14 | TRBV10-1
CASSLRLAGGYEQYF | TGCGCCAGCAGCTTGCGGCTAGCGGGGGGATACGAGCAGTACTTC | TRBD2 | once | TRBJ2-7 | 15 | TRBV5-1
CAWSGLTTYQETQYF | TGTGCCTGGAGTGGCTTGACTACGTACCAAGAGACCCAGTACTTC | NA | NA | TRBJ2-5 | 15 | TRBV30
CASSQQGTYEQYF | TGTGCCAGTAGTCAACAGGGGACCTACGAGCAGTACTTC | TRBD1 | once | TRBJ2-7 | 13 | TRBV19
CASSVNPGQGSMNTEAFF | TGTGCCAGCAGCGTTAATCCGGGACAGGGGTCTATGAACACTGAAGCTTTCTTT | TRBD1 | NA | TRBJ1-1 | 18 | TRBV14
CASSDRRTNYGYTF | TGTGCCAGCAGTGACAGAAGAACTAACTATGGCTACACCTTC | NA | once | TRBJ1-2 | 14 | TRBV2
CASRRPNTEAFF | TGTGCCTCGAGGAGGCCGAACACTGAAGCTTTCTTT | NA | NA | TRBJ1-1 | 12 | TRBV5-5
CASSQVSNEKLFF | TGTGCCAGCAGCCAAGTTTCGAATGAAAAACTGTTTTTT | NA | NA | TRBJ1-4 | 13 | TRBV3-1/TRBV3-2
CASSVEVAGGPSYNEQFF | TGTGCCAGCAGCGTAGAGGTAGCGGGGGGGCCCTCCTACAATGAGCAGTTCTTC | TRBD2 | NA | TRBJ2-1 | 18 | TRBV9
CASSPGNTGELFF | TGCGCCAGCAGCCCCGGGAACACCGGGGAGCTGTTTTTT | NA | NA | TRBJ2-2 | 13 | TRBV5-1
CARSAGQGAIGGYTF | TGTGCCAGAAGCGCGGGACAGGGGGCAATAGGTGGCTACACCTTC | TRBD1 | NA | TRBJ1-2 | 15 | TRBV5-3
CASLGQSYSGANVLTF | TGTGCCAGCTTGGGACAGTCCTACTCTGGGGCCAACGTCCTGACTTTC | TRBD1 | NA | TRBJ2-6 | 16 | TRBV19
CASSLADSTYEQYF | TGTGCCAGCAGCTTAGCGGACTCTACCTACGAGCAGTACTTC | NA | NA | TRBJ2-7 | 14 | TRBV7-9
CASSFMMASGVETQYF | TGTGCCAGCAGCTTCATGATGGCTAGCGGGGTGGAGACCCAGTACTTC | TRBD2 | few | TRBJ2-5 | 16 | TRBV7-2
CASSLAGGRETQYF | TGCGCCAGCAGCTTAGCGGGGGGCCGAGAGACCCAGTACTTC | TRBD2 | NA | TRBJ2-5 | 14 | TRBV5-1
CASSLLAGDNYGYTF | TGTGCCAGCAGCTTGTTAGCAGGGGATAACTATGGCTACACCTTC | NA | NA | TRBJ1-2 | 15 | TRBV5-6
CAWSAVQGRDFF | TGTGCCTGGAGTGCGGTGCAGGGGAGGGACTTCTTC | NA | NA | TRBJ2-1 | 12 | TRBV30
CASSFLPTSSTDTQYF | TGCGCCAGCAGCTTCCTTCCGACTTCTAGCACAGATACGCAGTATTTT | NA | NA | TRBJ2-3 | 16 | TRBV5-1
CASSFGSSYEQYF | TGTGCCAGCAGCTTCGGTAGCTCCTACGAGCAGTACTTC | NA | few | TRBJ2-7 | 13 | TRBV11-3
CASSQDGRGPNEKLFF | TGCGCCAGCAGCCAAGATGGGAGGGGTCCCAATGAAAAACTGTTTTTT | NA | many | TRBJ1-4 | 16 | TRBV4-1
CASSRTTGDTGELFF | TGTGCCAGCAGCCGGACGACAGGGGACACCGGGGAGCTGTTTTTT | TRBD1 | NA | TRBJ2-2 | 15 | TRBV6-2/TRBV6-3
CASSKVGLAGPYNEQFF | TGTGCCAGCAGCAAAGTGGGACTAGCGGGCCCTTACAATGAGCAGTTCTTC | NA | NA | TRBJ2-1 | 17 | TRBV21-1
CASSPTGPEAFF | TGTGCCAGCAGCCCTACAGGGCCTGAAGCTTTCTTT | NA | NA | TRBJ1-1 | 12 | TRBV7-8
CASSTGTEAFF | TGTGCCAGCAGTACCGGCACTGAAGCTTTCTTT | NA | NA | TRBJ1-1 | 11 | TRBV12-3/TRBV12-4
CASSPGTARETQYF | TGTGCCAGCAGCCCCGGGACAGCCAGGGAGACCCAGTACTTC | TRBD1 | NA | TRBJ2-5 | 14 | TRBV7-2
CASRADRGRVNEKLFF | TGTGCCAGCAGGGCGGACAGGGGGCGGGTAAATGAAAAACTGTTTTTT | TRBD1 | NA | TRBJ1-4 | 16 | TRBV2
CASSYAGLAVHEQFF | TGCGCCAGCAGCTACGCGGGACTAGCAGTTCATGAGCAGTTCTTC | TRBD2 | NA | TRBJ2-1 | 15 | TRBV5-1
CASSLVSGPAWDYGYTF | TGCGCCAGCAGCTTGGTTAGCGGGCCCGCGTGGGACTATGGCTACACCTTC | NA | NA | TRBJ1-2 | 17 | TRBV5-1
CSVDGGYGYTF | TGCAGCGTTGACGGCGGCTATGGCTACACCTTC | NA | few | TRBJ1-2 | 11 | TRBV29-1
CASSQGTGTVFSYEQYF | TGCGCCAGCAGCCAAGGTACCGGGACAGTGTTTTCCTACGAGCAGTACTTC | TRBD1 | once | TRBJ2-7 | 17 | TRBV5-1
CASSSQTGSQPQHF | TGTGCCAGCAGCTCCCAGACAGGGAGTCAGCCCCAGCATTTT | TRBD1 | NA | TRBJ1-5 | 14 | TRBV7-9
CASSPRQGNQETQYF | TGTGCCAGCAGTCCCCGACAGGGGAACCAAGAGACCCAGTACTTC | TRBD1 | NA | TRBJ2-5 | 15 | TRBV6-2/TRBV6-3
CSASFGQRLYNEQFF | TGCAGTGCTAGTTTCGGACAGCGCCTCTACAATGAGCAGTTCTTC | NA | NA | TRBJ2-1 | 15 | TRBV20-1
CASSEARLVRVGSPLHF | TGTGCCAGCAGTGAAGCGCGCTTAGTCAGGGTAGGATCACCCCTCCACTTT | NA | once | TRBJ1-6 | 17 | TRBV2
CASSRRDSPLHF | TGTGCCAGCAGCCGGAGGGATTCACCCCTCCACTTT | NA | NA | TRBJ1-6 | 12 | TRBV3-1/TRBV3-2
CASSLAGIPEAFF | TGTGCCAGCAGCTTGGCAGGGATCCCTGAAGCTTTCTTT | NA | NA | TRBJ1-1 | 13 | TRBV5-4
CASSIDPGGYGYTF | TGTGCCAGTAGTATAGATCCAGGGGGCTATGGCTACACCTTC | TRBD1 | NA | TRBJ1-2 | 14 | TRBV19
CASSVWTGDDTEAFF | TGTGCCAGCAGCGTTTGGACAGGGGATGACACTGAAGCTTTCTTT | TRBD1 | NA | TRBJ1-1 | 15 | TRBV11-2
CASSLASGTGVNNGYTF | TGTGCCAGCAGCTTAGCATCGGGGACAGGGGTTAACAATGGCTACACCTTC | TRBD1 | NA | TRBJ1-2 | 17 | TRBV7-2
CASSPWQGSSYNEQFF | TGTGCCAGCAGCCCCTGGCAGGGGAGCTCCTACAATGAGCAGTTCTTC | NA | NA | TRBJ2-1 | 16 | TRBV7-3